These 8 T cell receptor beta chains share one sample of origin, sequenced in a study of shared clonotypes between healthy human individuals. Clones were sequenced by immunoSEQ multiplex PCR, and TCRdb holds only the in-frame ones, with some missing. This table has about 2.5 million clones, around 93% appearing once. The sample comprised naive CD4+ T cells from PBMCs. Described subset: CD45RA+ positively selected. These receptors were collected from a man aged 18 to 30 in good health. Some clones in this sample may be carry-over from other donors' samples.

CDR3 in amino acids: CASSVASKETQYF. CDR3 nucleotide sequence: TGTGCCAGCAGCGTAGCTTCGAAGGAGACCCAGTACTTC. This chain uses TRBV9 with TRBJ2-5; no clear D. Deletions cut 0 bases from V and 5 bases from J, with 8 bases between. Germline assignment: CDR1 SGDLS and CDR2 YYNGEE. The length of the CDR3 is 13 residues.

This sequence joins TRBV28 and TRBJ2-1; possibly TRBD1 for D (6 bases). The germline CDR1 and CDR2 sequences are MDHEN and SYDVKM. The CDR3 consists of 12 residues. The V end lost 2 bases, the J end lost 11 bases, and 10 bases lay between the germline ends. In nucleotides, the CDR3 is TGTGCCAGCAGTTTAGTACAGGGTAAGCAGTTCTTC. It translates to CASSLVQGKQFF.

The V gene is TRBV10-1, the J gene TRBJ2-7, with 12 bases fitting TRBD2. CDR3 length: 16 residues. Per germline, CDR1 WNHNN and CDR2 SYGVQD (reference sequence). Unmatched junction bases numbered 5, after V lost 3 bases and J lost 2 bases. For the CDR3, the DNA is TGCGCCAGCAGTGATACTAGCGGGAGGCCAACCTACGAGCAGTACTTC. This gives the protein CASSDTSGRPTYEQYF.

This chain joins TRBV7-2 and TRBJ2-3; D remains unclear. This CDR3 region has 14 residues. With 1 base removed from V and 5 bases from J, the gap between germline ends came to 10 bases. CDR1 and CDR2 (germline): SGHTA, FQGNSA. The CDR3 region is CASSLVSNRDTQYF. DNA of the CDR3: TGTGCCAGCAGCTTAGTTTCTAATCGAGATACGCAGTATTTT.

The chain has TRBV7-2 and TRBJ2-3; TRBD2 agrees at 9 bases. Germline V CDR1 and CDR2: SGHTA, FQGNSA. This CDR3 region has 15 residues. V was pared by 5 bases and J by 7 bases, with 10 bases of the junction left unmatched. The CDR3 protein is CASSLAGGPGNTQYF. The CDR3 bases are TGTGCCAGCAGCCTGGCGGGAGGGCCAGGGAATACGCAGTATTTT.

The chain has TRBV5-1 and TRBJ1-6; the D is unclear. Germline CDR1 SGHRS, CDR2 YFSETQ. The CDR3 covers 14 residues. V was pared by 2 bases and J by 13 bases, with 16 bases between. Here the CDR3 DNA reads TGCGCCAGCAGCTTAGAAGGCGATTTGACGCCCCTCCACTTT. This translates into CASSLEGDLTPLHF.

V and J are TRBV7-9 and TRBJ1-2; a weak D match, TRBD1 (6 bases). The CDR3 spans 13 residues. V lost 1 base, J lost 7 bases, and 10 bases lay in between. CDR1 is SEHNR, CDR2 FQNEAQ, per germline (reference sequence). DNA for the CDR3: TGTGCCAGCAGCTTAGAGGCACAGGGTGGCTACACCTTC. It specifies CASSLEAQGGYTF.

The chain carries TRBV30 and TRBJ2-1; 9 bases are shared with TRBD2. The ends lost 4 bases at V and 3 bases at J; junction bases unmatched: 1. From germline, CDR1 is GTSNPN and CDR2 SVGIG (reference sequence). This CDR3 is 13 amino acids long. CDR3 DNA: TGTGCCTGGACTAGCGGGAACTACAATGAGCAGTTCTTC. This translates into CAWTSGNYNEQFF.